A selection of T cell receptor beta chains follows, all from one sample in a study of identical twins. Via MiXCR, TCRdb re-called the 5' RACE reads, giving one row per CDR3 protein. The top ten clones hold approximately 0.9% of a sample with around 480,000 distinct CDR3 sequences, more than 13% of them seen once. This same sample was also part of a study on yellow fever vaccine responses in identical twins.

The sequencing input was CD4+ T cells sorted from blood. Every receptor here comes from a young woman in good health. The CDR3 runs from the conserved cysteine through the conserved F or W. The D gene is left open where the match is weak. Rows may omit the clone size; those that give it use once, few, many or a size class.

J: TRBJ2-1; V: TRBV2; D: NA; size: few; CDR3: CASRKGLQVFNEQFF; DNA: TGTGCCAGCAGGAAGGGACTTCAGGTTTTCAATGAGCAGTTCTTC
J: TRBJ2-1; V: TRBV27; D: NA; size: NA; CDR3: CASSWQGPYNEQFF; DNA: TGTGCCAGCAGTTGGCAGGGGCCATACAATGAGCAGTTCTTC
J: TRBJ1-6; V: TRBV12-3/TRBV12-4; D: NA; size: few; CDR3: CASSPTPGNSPLHF; DNA: TGTGCCAGCAGTCCCACCCCCGGGAATTCACCCCTCCACTTT
J: TRBJ2-1; V: TRBV7-2; D: NA; size: many; CDR3: CASSSGFGSYNEQFF; DNA: TGTGCCAGCAGCTCGGGTTTTGGCTCCTACAATGAGCAGTTCTTC
J: TRBJ2-7; V: TRBV5-1; D: TRBD2; size: NA; CDR3: CASSPGVGTTSSYEQHF; DNA: TGCGCCAGCAGCCCCGGAGTCGGGACTACAAGCTCCTACGAGCAGCACTTC
J: TRBJ2-7; V: TRBV2; D: TRBD1; size: NA; CDR3: CASRDDRAHEQYF; DNA: TGTGCCAGCAGGGATGACAGGGCCCACGAGCAGTACTTC
J: TRBJ2-7; V: TRBV29-1; D: NA; size: NA; CDR3: CSVVPPRGAMGEQYF; DNA: TGCAGCGTTGTCCCCCCCCGGGGGGCTATGGGGGAGCAGTACTTC
J: TRBJ2-3; V: TRBV25-1; D: NA; size: few; CDR3: CASSDYFTDTQYF; DNA: TGTGCCAGCAGTGACTATTTCACAGATACGCAGTATTTT
J: TRBJ2-7; V: TRBV7-9; D: TRBD2; size: few; CDR3: CASSRGLGGSSYEQYF; DNA: TGTGCCAGCAGCAGGGGTCTCGGGGGGAGTAGTTACGAGCAGTACTTC
J: TRBJ2-5; V: TRBV20-1; D: NA; size: NA; CDR3: CSAREGELPETQYF; DNA: TGCAGTGCTAGAGAGGGGGAGCTTCCAGAGACCCAGTACTTC
J: TRBJ2-3; V: TRBV20-1; D: TRBD1; size: many; CDR3: CSAQGTEITDTQYF; DNA: TGCAGTGCCCAAGGGACAGAGATCACAGATACGCAGTATTTT
J: TRBJ2-7; V: TRBV12-3/TRBV12-4; D: NA; size: many; CDR3: CASSLDASPEWEQYF; DNA: TGTGCCAGCAGTTTAGATGCAAGCCCGGAATGGGAGCAGTACTTC
J: TRBJ2-3; V: TRBV5-1; D: TRBD2; size: NA; CDR3: CASSFQRGYTDTQYF; DNA: TGCGCCAGCAGCTTTCAGCGGGGGTACACAGATACGCAGTATTTT
J: TRBJ1-2; V: TRBV24-1; D: NA; size: NA; CDR3: CATSDSTQEHGYTF; DNA: TGTGCCACCAGTGATTCTACACAGGAGCATGGCTACACCTTC
J: TRBJ2-1; V: TRBV5-1; D: TRBD2; size: few; CDR3: CASSLAYRGGGRNEQFF; DNA: TGCGCCAGCAGCTTGGCTTACCGGGGGGGAGGTCGGAATGAGCAGTTCTTC
J: TRBJ2-3; V: TRBV6-1; D: NA; size: few; CDR3: CASSARSIGEDTQYF; DNA: TGTGCCAGCAGTGCCCGTTCAATTGGGGAAGATACGCAGTATTTT
J: TRBJ2-2; V: TRBV25-1; D: NA; size: NA; CDR3: CASSEGGYTGELFF; DNA: TGTGCCAGCAGTGAGGGCGGGTACACCGGGGAGCTGTTTTTT
J: TRBJ2-3; V: TRBV6-4; D: TRBD2; size: NA; CDR3: CASSAGSGATDTQYF; DNA: TGTGCCAGCAGTGCCGGTAGCGGGGCCACAGATACGCAGTATTTT
J: TRBJ2-1; V: TRBV7-9; D: NA; size: many; CDR3: CASSLGQYNEQFF; DNA: TGTGCCAGCAGTTTAGGGCAGTACAATGAGCAGTTCTTC
J: TRBJ2-5; V: TRBV4-2; D: TRBD2; size: few; CDR3: CASSQELREGRGETQYF; DNA: TGTGCCAGCAGCCAAGAGCTTCGGGAGGGACGGGGAGAGACCCAGTACTTC
J: TRBJ2-1; V: TRBV5-6; D: TRBD2; size: NA; CDR3: CASKLMGGEQFF; DNA: TGTGCCAGCAAACTCATGGGAGGGGAGCAGTTCTTC
J: TRBJ2-1; V: TRBV9; D: NA; size: few; CDR3: CASSTRLSNEQFF; DNA: TGTGCCAGCAGCACAAGGCTCTCCAATGAGCAGTTCTTC
J: TRBJ2-1; V: TRBV6-1; D: TRBD1; size: few; CDR3: CASRRKGQGHNEQFF; DNA: TGTGCCAGCAGACGGAAAGGACAGGGACACAATGAGCAGTTCTTC
J: TRBJ2-5; V: TRBV5-1; D: NA; size: many; CDR3: CASSPATAPGETQYF; DNA: TGCGCCAGCAGCCCCGCGACAGCTCCGGGGGAGACCCAGTACTTC
J: TRBJ2-1; V: TRBV4-3; D: TRBD2; size: few; CDR3: CASSQESGETYNEQFF; DNA: TGCGCCAGCAGCCAAGAAAGCGGGGAAACCTACAATGAGCAGTTCTTC
J: TRBJ1-2; V: TRBV11-2; D: NA; size: few; CDR3: CASSYGGHSTF; DNA: TGTGCCAGCAGCTACGGAGGCCATTCCACCTTC
J: TRBJ2-7; V: TRBV23-1; D: NA; size: once; CDR3: CASSRGYPVTYEQYF; DNA: TGCGCCAGCAGTCGAGGGTACCCAGTAACCTACGAGCAGTACTTC
J: TRBJ2-2; V: TRBV6-1; D: TRBD1; size: NA; CDR3: CASTQPATGSTGELFF; DNA: TGTGCCAGTACCCAGCCGGCGACAGGGAGCACCGGGGAGCTGTTTTTT
J: TRBJ2-7; V: TRBV5-6; D: NA; size: few; CDR3: CASSLTGIWNEQYF; DNA: TGTGCCAGCAGCTTGACAGGGATTTGGAACGAGCAGTACTTC
J: TRBJ2-7; V: TRBV7-2; D: NA; size: few; CDR3: CASSLGGLRSYEQYF; DNA: TGTGCCAGCAGCTTAGGCGGCCTCCGCTCCTACGAGCAGTACTTC
J: TRBJ2-1; V: TRBV24-1; D: NA; size: NA; CDR3: CATSPGKLLGPNERPNEQFF; DNA: TGTGCCACCAGTCCCGGGAAACTCCTTGGCCCCAATGAGCGCCCCAATGAGCAGTTCTTC
J: TRBJ1-2; V: TRBV6-2/TRBV6-3; D: NA; size: few; CDR3: CASGGRRFYGYTF; DNA: TGTGCCAGTGGAGGGAGACGGTTCTATGGCTACACCTTC